What follows are 17 T cell receptor beta chains derived from one specimen sequenced in a study of T cells in Graves' hyperthyroidism and ophthalmopathy (dated by TCRdb to about 2019). The library was produced with multiplex PCR. Sequencer: Illumina HiSeq 2000. The TCR beta CDR3 regions were amplified from RNA transcripts. The first round of RT-PCR for the TCR CDR3 was performed with the HTBI primer set and the Qiagen OneStep RT-PCR kit. TCRdb cleaned the public reads at Q25 with fastp, built clones with MiXCR and kept in-frame beta chains. Each CDR3 protein appears once, grouped with its most common genes and DNA. Across this sample there are roughly 280,000 distinct CDR3 sequences, with roughly 20% seen only once. The ten largest account for around 62% of the sample. The sequenced sample consisted of blood. These receptors were taken from a man aged 25 to 40 with Graves' ophthalmopathy.

CDR3 sequence (DNA): TGTGCCAGTAAAACTAGCGGGAGGGCCGGGGCGGGGTACAATGAGCAGTTCTTC. Amino acid sequence: CASKTSGRAGAGYNEQFF. The genes are TRBV19 and TRBJ2-1; 13 positions match TRBD2. This CDR3 comprises 18 residues. The ends lost 7 bases at V and 4 bases at J; junction bases unmatched: 13. Germline V gene sequence: CDR1 LNHDA, CDR2 SQIVND (reference sequence).

This clonotype was seen more than once but under ten times. The chain combines TRBV20-1 with TRBJ2-7; D is uncertain. CDR1 DFQATT and CDR2 SNEGSKA come from the germline V gene (reference sequence). V was cut by 3 bases and J by 5 bases, with 14 bases left in between. The CDR3 extends over 13 amino acids. CDR3 sequence reads: CSARTDVGDEQYF. The CDR3 DNA is TGCAGTGCTAGGACGGATGTTGGAGACGAGCAGTACTTC.

This clonotype was found a few times. The chain uses TRBV15 and TRBJ2-1; a weak D match, TRBD2 (6 bases). This CDR3 spans 14 amino acids. The V end lost 1 base, the J end lost 7 bases, and 11 bases lay between the germline ends. Germline CDR1 and CDR2: LNHNV and YYDKDF (reference sequence). The CDR3 DNA reads as TGTGCCACCAGCAGAGGGGAGGAAGGGAATGAGCAGTTCTTC. It specifies CATSRGEEGNEQFF.

This clonotype appeared once. A single base separates this from a much larger clone, so it may be a read error. The CDR3 spells CASSFDWGDTEAFF. Written as DNA, the CDR3 is TGTGCCAGCAGTTTTGACTGGGGGGACACTGAAGCTTTCTTT. The J gene is TRBJ1-1, the V gene TRBV12-3 or TRBV12-4; D might be TRBD1 (5 bases). This CDR3 region has 14 residues. Trimming removed 3 bases at V and 3 bases at J, with 11 bases between.

The sample holds many counts of this clonotype. This chain joins TRBV30 and TRBJ2-2; unclear D gene. There are 13 residues in the CDR3. V lost 3 bases to trimming and J lost 2 bases, with 7 bases between them. Germline CDR1 is GTSNPN and CDR2 is SVGIG (reference sequence). CDR3 nucleotides: TGTGCCTGGAGATACGTAAACACCGGGGAGCTGTTTTTT. Encoded protein: CAWRYVNTGELFF.

The rearrangement joins TRBV5-1 to TRBJ2-1; TRBD2 aligns across 14 bases. The J segment lost 7 bases and the V segment lost 0 bases, leaving 9 bases of the junction unmatched. Germline V gives CDR1 SGHRS, CDR2 YFSETQ. There are 18 residues in the CDR3. The CDR3 is CASSLGFGTSGRLNEQFF. The CDR3 DNA reads as TGCGCCAGCAGCTTGGGGTTCGGGACTAGCGGGAGATTAAATGAGCAGTTCTTC.

The sample holds a few counts of this clonotype. The rearrangement uses TRBV20-1 and TRBJ1-5, with a possible D match to TRBD1 (5 bases). The V and J ends lost 2 bases and 1 base respectively, with 15 bases between them. Germline-derived CDR1 and CDR2 are DFQATT and SNEGSKA (reference sequence). The CDR3 length is 16 residues. DNA of the CDR3: TGCAGTGCTAGACCTGGGGGTCGGGGGAGCAATCAGCCCCAGCATTTT. Protein product: CSARPGGRGSNQPQHF.

The genes are TRBV6-1 and TRBJ1-6, with D possibly matching TRBD1 (5 bases). Germline lookup yields CDR1 MNHNS and CDR2 SASEGT. V was clipped by 1 base and J by 9 bases, with 10 bases between them. CDR3 length equals 14 residues. The CDR3 protein is CASSEGGESSPLHF. For the CDR3, the DNA is TGTGCCAGCAGTGAAGGAGGGGAGAGTTCACCCCTCCACTTT.

Regarding this clonotype: Possible read error: a much larger clone is one base away. V usage is TRBV5-1 and J usage is TRBJ2-1; D is possibly TRBD1 (6 bases). Germline-derived CDR1 and CDR2 are SGHRS and YFSETQ. The CDR3 consists of 15 residues. The CDR3 reads CASSVGTSTTNEQLF. For the CDR3, the DNA is TGCGCCAGCAGCGTTGGGACATCCACTACAAATGAGCAGTTATTC. The whole variable domain, remainder taken from reference TRBV5-1 and TRBJ2-1, is KAGVTQTPRYLIKTRGQQVTLSCSPISGHRSVSWYQQTPGQGLQFLFEYFSETQRNKGNFPGRFSGRQFSNSRSEMNVSTLELGDSALYLCASSVGTSTTNEQLFGPGTRLTVL.

This clonotype was seen ten or more times. This chain uses TRBV5-1 with TRBJ2-2; 10 bases align to TRBD2. The CDR3 spans 17 residues. CDR1 is SGHRS, CDR2 YFSETQ, per germline. After removal of 0 bases from V and 5 bases from J, the junction contained 7 bases not matched to a gene. The CDR3 loop is CASSLGLAGDGTGELFF. Written as DNA, the CDR3 is TGCGCCAGCAGCTTGGGGCTAGCGGGAGACGGGACCGGGGAGCTGTTTTTT.

This clonotype was counted many times. The V call is TRBV3-1, the J call TRBJ2-7; 15 nucleotides align to TRBD2. CDR3 length: 17 residues. The V gene end was trimmed by 4 bases and the J gene end by 3 bases; junction bases not matched to a gene: 7. Germline assignment: CDR1 LGHDT and CDR2 YNNKEL (reference sequence). DNA of the CDR3: TGTGCCAGCAGCCGAGGACTAGCGGGAGGGCCGAGCTACGAGCAGTACTTC. Translating gives CASSRGLAGGPSYEQYF.

V usage is TRBV20-1 and J usage is TRBJ2-1; D gene ambiguous. The CDR3 is made up of 11 amino acids. V shed 7 bases and J shed 8 bases, with 12 bases lying between them. Germline CDR1 DFQATT, CDR2 SNEGSKA (reference sequence). The CDR3 sequence is CSVSSPDEQFF. Here the CDR3 DNA reads TGCAGTGTTTCTAGTCCCGATGAGCAGTTCTTC.

The CDR3 sequence: CASSNNRAIAGGHYNEQFF. The CDR3 DNA sequence: TGTGCCAGCAGTAATAACAGGGCCATAGCGGGAGGACACTACAATGAGCAGTTCTTC. The genes are TRBV25-1 and TRBJ2-1; 10 bases are shared with TRBD2. The CDR3 length is 19 residues. V was clipped by 5 bases and J by 3 bases; unmatched bases: 16. Germline V gene sequence: CDR1 MGHDK, CDR2 SYGVNS.

The chain couples TRBV25-1 to TRBJ1-1, with D unclear. Trimming cost V 3 bases and J 6 bases, with 8 bases left between them. There are 12 residues in the CDR3. CDR1 MGHDK and CDR2 SYGVNS come from the germline V gene. CDR3 DNA: TGTGCCAGCAGTGATTGGCGTTCTGAAGCTTTCTTT. It codes for CASSDWRSEAFF.

The chain uses TRBV18 and TRBJ2-7, with D unclear. Germline V lookup: CDR1 KGHSH, CDR2 LQKENI. V gave up 0 bases and J gave up 7 bases, with 13 bases separating them. The CDR3 extends over 14 amino acids. Here the CDR3 DNA reads TGTGCCAGCTCACCACCGGTGACGTCTCGGGAGCAGTACTTC. Translation gives CASSPPVTSREQYF. The complete variable domain, with remaining parts taken from reference TRBV18 and TRBJ2-7, reads NAGVMQNPRHLVRRRGQEARLRCSPMKGHSHVYWYRQLPEEGLKFMVYLQKENIIDESGMPKERFSAEFPKEGPSILRIQQVVRGDSAAYFCASSPPVTSREQYFGPGTRLTVT.

The CDR3 DNA is TGTGCCAGCAGCCCACTCCTCGGAGCCAACGTCCTGACTTTC. Translation gives CASSPLLGANVLTF. J is TRBJ2-6 and V is TRBV11-2; the D is unclear. Germline V CDR1 and CDR2: SGHAT, FQNNGV. Trimming took 5 bases from V and 7 from J, leaving 12 bases between them. The length of the CDR3 is 14 residues.

This clonotype was detected only a few times. The chain recombines TRBV28 with TRBJ2-7; no definite D call. In germline, CDR1 is MDHEN, CDR2 SYDVKM. CDR3 length equals 13 residues. Trimming left V 8 bases short and J 4 bases short, with 15 bases between. Here the CDR3 reads CASVSFSRYEQYF. The CDR3 DNA reads as TGTGCCAGCGTTAGTTTTAGCAGATACGAGCAGTACTTC.